The T cell receptor (beta chain) described here comes from a study of technical replicates of blood from a handful of donors (TCRdb year 2017). With regard to this clone: Its antigen is currently not known. Base-call qualities are not available, and no considerably larger clone is one nucleotide away.

Reading the germline V gene gives CDR1 MDHEN and CDR2 SYDVKM. The CDR3 runs 18 amino acids, cysteine and phenylalanine included. The CDR3 DNA has 54 bases and is translated from base 1. V loses 2 bases of germline sequence and J loses 1 base, and the interval between the two ends is 20 bases. The library was produced with the immunoSEQ multiplex PCR assay. TCRdb took over this immuneACCESS table, retaining in-frame rearrangements with V and J assigned. Such tables are incomplete; in checked studies, under half of the missing clones stem from an unresolved V gene, and the remainder is unexplained. The sample has about 91,000 clones on record, roughly 92% of them singletons. 0.2% to 0.3% of the sample goes to the ten largest clones.

The sample comprised T cells isolated from PBMCs. The receptor chain draws on TRBV28 and TRBJ1-2; perhaps TRBD1 is the D gene, with 6 bases matching. The origin of this receptor is a human donor in good health. The nucleotides are TGTGCCAGCAGTTTAAAGACAGGCTGGGGTGGGGTTAACTATGGCTACACCTTC. Its protein product is CASSLKTGWGGVNYGYTF.